This TCR beta chain derives from a study of blood T cell repertoires in COVID-19. This clone was recorded only once. Those enrolled, adults aged roughly 18 to 100 years, came from 25 or so US areas. The data were produced by immunoSEQ multiplex PCR, yet TCRdb's version contains in-frame clones alone and is incomplete. The sample includes approximately 300,000 clones, under 90% of them seen just once. This CDR3 is 17 amino acids long. After removal of 1 base from V and 4 bases from J, the junction contained 9 bases not matched to a gene. The germline V gene encodes CDR1 SGHNT and CDR2 YYREEE (reference sequence).

Sequencing input: PBMCs or T cells enriched from blood (not recorded which). The chain carries TRBV5-4 and TRBJ1-1; the match to TRBD1 covers 11 bases. The receptor was derived from a man between 60 and 70 years old who had recovered from COVID-19. The CDR3 nucleotides read TGTGCCAGCAGCTTGCTGGACAGGGGGCGAGAGAGCACTGAAGCTTTCTTT. Its protein is CASSLLDRGRESTEAFF. Combining the CDR3 with reference TRBV5-4 and TRBJ1-1 gives the whole variable domain ETGVTQSPTHLIKTRGQQVTLRCSSQSGHNTVSWYQQALGQGPQFIFQYYREEENGRGNFPPRFSGLQFPNYSSELNVNALELDDSALYLCASSLLDRGRESTEAFFGQGTRLTVV.